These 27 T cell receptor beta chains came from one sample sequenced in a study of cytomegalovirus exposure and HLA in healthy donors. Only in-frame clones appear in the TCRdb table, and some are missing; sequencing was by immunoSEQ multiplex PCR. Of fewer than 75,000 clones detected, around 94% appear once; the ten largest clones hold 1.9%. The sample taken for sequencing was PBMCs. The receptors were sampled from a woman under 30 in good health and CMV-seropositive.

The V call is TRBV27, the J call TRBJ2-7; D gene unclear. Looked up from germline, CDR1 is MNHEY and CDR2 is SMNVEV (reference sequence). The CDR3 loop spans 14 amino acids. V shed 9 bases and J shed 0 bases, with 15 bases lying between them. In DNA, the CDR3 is TGTGCCAGTCATTCTCTAGAAAGCTCCTACGAGCAGTACTTC. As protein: CASHSLESSYEQYF.

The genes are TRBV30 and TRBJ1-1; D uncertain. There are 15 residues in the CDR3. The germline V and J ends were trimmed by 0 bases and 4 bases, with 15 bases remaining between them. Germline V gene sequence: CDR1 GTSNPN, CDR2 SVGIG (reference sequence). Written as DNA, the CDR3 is TGTGCCTGGAGTGTACCCGGACTCGTAAGCACTGAAGCTTTCTTT. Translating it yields CAWSVPGLVSTEAFF.

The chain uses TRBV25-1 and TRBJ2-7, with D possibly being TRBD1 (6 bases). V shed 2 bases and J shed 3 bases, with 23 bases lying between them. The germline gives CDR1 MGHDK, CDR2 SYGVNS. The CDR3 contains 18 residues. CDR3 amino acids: CASSERFRRTENYYEQYF. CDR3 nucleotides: TGTGCCAGCAGTGAACGCTTCAGGAGGACAGAGAATTACTACGAGCAGTACTTC.

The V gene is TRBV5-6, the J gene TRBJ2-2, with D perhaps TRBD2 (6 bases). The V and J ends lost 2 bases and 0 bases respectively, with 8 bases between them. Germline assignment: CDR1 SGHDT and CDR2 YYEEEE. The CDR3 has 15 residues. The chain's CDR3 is CASSFGGTNTGELFF. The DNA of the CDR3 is TGTGCCAGCAGCTTCGGGGGTACGAACACCGGGGAGCTGTTTTTT.

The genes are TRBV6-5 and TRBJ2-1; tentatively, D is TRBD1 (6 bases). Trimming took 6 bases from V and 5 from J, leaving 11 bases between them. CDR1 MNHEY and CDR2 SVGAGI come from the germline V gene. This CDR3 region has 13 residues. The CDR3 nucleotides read TGTGCCAGCAGCCCGGGACAAAACAATGAGCAGTTCTTC. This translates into CASSPGQNNEQFF.

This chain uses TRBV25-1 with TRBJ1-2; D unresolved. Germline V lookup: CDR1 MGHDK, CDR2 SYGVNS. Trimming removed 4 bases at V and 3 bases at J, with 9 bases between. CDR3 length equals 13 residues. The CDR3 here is CASSGDSYYGYTF. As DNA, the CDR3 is TGTGCCAGCAGTGGCGACTCCTACTATGGCTACACCTTC.

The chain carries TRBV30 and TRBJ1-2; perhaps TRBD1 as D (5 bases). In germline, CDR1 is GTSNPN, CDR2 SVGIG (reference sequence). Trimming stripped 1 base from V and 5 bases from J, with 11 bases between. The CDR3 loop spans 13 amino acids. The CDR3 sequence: CAWSADSYYGYTF. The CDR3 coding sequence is TGTGCCTGGAGTGCCGACAGTTATTATGGCTACACCTTC.

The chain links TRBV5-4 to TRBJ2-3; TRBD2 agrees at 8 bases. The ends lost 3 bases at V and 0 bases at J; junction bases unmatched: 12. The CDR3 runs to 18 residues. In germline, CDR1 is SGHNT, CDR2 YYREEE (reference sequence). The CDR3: CASSSRPRLAGSTDTQYF. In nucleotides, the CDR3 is TGTGCCAGCAGCTCCCGCCCCCGTCTAGCGGGCAGCACAGATACGCAGTATTTT.

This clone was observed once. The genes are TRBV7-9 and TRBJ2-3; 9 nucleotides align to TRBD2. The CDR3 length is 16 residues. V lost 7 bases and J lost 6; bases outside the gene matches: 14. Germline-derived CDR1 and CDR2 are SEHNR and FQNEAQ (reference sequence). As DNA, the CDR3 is TGTGCCAGCACCTTTACGGCGGGAGGGCCAGAGGATACGCAGTATTTT. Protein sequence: CASTFTAGGPEDTQYF.

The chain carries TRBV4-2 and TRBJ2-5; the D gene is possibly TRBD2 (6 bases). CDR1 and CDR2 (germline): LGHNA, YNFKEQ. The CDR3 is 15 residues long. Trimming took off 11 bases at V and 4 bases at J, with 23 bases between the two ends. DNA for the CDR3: TGTGCCGGATCCCGGGACTCGGACCCGTCAGAGACCCAGTACTTC. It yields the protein CAGSRDSDPSETQYF.

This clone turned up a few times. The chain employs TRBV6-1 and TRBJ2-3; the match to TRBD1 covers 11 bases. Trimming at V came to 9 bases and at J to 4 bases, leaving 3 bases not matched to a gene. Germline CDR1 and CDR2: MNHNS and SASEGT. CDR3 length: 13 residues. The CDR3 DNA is TGTGCCAGTCTGGGACAGGGGGCAGATACGCAGTATTTT. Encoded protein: CASLGQGADTQYF.

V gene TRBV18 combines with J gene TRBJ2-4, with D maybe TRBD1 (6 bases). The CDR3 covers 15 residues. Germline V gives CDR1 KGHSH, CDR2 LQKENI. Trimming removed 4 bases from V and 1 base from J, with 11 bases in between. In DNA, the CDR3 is TGTGCCAGCTCACAGGGGGTGGTGGCCAAAAACATTCAGTACTTC. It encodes CASSQGVVAKNIQYF.

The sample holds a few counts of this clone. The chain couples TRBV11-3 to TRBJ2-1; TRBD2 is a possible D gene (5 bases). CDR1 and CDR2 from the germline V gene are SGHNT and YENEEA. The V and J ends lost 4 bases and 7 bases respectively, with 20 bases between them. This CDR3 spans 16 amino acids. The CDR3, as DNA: TGTGCCAGCAGCTCCCTTCTGGAGACTAAATTGAATGAGCAGTTCTTC. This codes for CASSSLLETKLNEQFF.

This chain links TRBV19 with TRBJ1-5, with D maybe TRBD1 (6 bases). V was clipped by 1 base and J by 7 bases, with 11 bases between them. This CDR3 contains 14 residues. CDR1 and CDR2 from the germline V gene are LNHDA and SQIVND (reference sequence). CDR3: CASSIVAGAQPQHF. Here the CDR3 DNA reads TGTGCCAGTAGTATAGTGGCGGGGGCACAGCCCCAGCATTTT.

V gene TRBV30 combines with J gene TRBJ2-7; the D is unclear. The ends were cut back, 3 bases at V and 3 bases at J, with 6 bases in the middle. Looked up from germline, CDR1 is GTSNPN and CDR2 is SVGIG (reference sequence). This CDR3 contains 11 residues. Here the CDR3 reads CAWREIYEQYF. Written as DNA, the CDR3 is TGTGCCTGGAGAGAGATCTACGAGCAGTACTTC.

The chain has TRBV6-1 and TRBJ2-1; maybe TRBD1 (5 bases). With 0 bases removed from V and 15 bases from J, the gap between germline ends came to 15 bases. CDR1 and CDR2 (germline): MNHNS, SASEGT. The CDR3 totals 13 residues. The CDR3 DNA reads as TGTGCCAGCAGTGAAGCCTCGCCAGGGCGGCGGTTCTTC. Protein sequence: CASSEASPGRRFF.

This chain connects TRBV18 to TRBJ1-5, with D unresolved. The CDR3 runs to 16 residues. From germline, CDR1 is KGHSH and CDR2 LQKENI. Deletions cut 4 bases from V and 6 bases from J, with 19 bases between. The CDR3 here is CASSRAERGEGQPQHF. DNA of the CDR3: TGTGCCAGCTCACGCGCCGAACGGGGAGAGGGTCAGCCCCAGCATTTT.

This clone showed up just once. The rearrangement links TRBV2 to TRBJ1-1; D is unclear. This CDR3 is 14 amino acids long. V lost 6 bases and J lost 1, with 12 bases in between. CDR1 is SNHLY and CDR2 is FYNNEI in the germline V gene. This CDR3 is CASSPNTRNTEAFF. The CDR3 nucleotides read TGTGCCAGCAGCCCCAATACAAGGAACACTGAAGCTTTCTTT.

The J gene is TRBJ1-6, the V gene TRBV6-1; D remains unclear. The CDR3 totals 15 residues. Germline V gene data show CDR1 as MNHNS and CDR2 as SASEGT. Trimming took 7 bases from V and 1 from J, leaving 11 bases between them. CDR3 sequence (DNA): TGTGCCAGCACCGCTAGTAGTTCCTATAATTCACCCCTCCACTTT. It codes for CASTASSSYNSPLHF.

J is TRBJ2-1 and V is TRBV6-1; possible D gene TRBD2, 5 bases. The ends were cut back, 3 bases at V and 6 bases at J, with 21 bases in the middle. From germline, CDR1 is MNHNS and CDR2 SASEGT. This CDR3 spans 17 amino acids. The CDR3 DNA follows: TGTGCCAGCAGTGATAGGATCCGGGGAGAGGGAGTCAATGAGCAGTTCTTC. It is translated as CASSDRIRGEGVNEQFF.

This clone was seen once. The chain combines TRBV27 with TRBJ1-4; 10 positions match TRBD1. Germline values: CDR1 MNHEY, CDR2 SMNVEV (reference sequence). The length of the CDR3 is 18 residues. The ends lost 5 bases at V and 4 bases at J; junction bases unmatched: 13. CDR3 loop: CASSPQIWTGGHNEKLFF. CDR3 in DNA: TGTGCCAGCAGTCCGCAAATTTGGACAGGGGGGCATAATGAAAAACTGTTTTTT.

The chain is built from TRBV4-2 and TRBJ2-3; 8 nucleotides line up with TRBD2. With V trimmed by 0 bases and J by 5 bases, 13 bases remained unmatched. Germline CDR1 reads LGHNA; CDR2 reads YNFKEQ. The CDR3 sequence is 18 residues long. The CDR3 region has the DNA TGTGCCAGCAGCCAAGACGCTCACCTCGGGACTAGTCGAGATACGCAGTATTTT. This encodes CASSQDAHLGTSRDTQYF.

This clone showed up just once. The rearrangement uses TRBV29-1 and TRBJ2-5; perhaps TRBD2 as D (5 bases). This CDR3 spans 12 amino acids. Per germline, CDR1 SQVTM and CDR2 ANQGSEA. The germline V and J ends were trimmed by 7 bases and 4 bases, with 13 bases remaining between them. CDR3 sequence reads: CSATPGGETQYF. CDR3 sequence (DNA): TGCAGCGCTACTCCAGGAGGAGAGACCCAGTACTTC. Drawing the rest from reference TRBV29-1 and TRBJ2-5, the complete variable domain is SAVISQKPSRDICQRGTSLTIQCQVDSQVTMMFWYRQQPGQSLTLIATANQGSEATYESGFVIDKFPISRPNLTFSTLTVSNMSPEDSSIYLCSATPGGETQYFGPGTRLLVL.

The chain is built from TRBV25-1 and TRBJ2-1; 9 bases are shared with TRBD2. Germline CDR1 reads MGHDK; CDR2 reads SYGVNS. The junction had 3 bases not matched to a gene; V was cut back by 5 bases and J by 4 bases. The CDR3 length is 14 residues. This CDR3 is CASSSGLAYNEQFF. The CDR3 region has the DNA TGTGCCAGCAGTTCGGGACTAGCTTACAATGAGCAGTTCTTC.

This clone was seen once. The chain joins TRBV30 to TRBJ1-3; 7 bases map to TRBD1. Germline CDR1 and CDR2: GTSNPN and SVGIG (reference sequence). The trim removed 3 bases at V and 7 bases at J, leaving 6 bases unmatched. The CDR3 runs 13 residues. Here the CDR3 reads CAWSLDRANTIYF. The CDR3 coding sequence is TGTGCCTGGAGCCTAGACAGGGCCAACACCATATATTTT.

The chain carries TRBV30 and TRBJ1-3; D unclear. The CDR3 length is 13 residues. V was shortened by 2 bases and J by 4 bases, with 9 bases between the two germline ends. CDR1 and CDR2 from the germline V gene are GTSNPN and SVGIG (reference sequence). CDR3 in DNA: TGTGCCTGGAGTTCCGGTAGAGGAAACACCATATATTTT. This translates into CAWSSGRGNTIYF.

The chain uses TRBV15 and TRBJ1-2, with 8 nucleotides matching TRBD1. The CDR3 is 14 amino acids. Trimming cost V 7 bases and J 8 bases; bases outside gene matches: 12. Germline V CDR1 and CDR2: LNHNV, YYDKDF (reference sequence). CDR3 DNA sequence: TGTGCCACCACTCCGACAGGGGTGGCGAGGGGCTACACCTTC. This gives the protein CATTPTGVARGYTF.